Below, 25 T cell receptor beta chains from the same sample are listed, as sequenced in a study of CD8 T cells in Susac syndrome. cDNA came from about 0.51 to 1 ug RNA primed by random hexamers. TCRdb re-called the immunoSEQ multiplex PCR reads through MiXCR, storing one row per CDR3 protein. The sample carries 150,000 or so distinct CDR3 sequences, around 96% recorded once. Sequenced: CD4+ T cells from PBMCs. The source of these receptors is a human donor in good health.

The chain combines TRBV6-5 with TRBJ1-2; a weak D match, TRBD1 (6 bases). The CDR3 consists of 15 residues. V was trimmed by 5 bases and J by 7 bases, leaving 20 bases between them. Germline CDR1 reads MNHEY; CDR2 reads SVGAGI. CDR3 bases: TGTGCCAGCAGTACCCCTCGGGGGGCGAAGTCTGGCTACACCTTC. Encoded protein: CASSTPRGAKSGYTF.

Only one count was recorded for this clonotype. The chain has TRBV30 and TRBJ1-5; D perhaps matches TRBD1 (5 bases). V lost 5 bases, J lost 2 bases, and 10 bases lay in between. The CDR3 extends over 13 amino acids. Germline V gene data show CDR1 as GTSNPN and CDR2 as SVGIG (reference sequence). The CDR3 loop reads CAWGRGGNQPQHF. As DNA, the CDR3 is TGTGCCTGGGGGAGGGGAGGCAATCAGCCCCAGCATTTT.

The chain has TRBV7-8 and TRBJ2-1; the D is unclear. Per the germline V gene, CDR1 is SGHVS and CDR2 is FQNEAQ. This CDR3 has 16 amino acids. Trimming took off 0 bases at V and 1 base at J, with 10 bases between the two ends. CDR3 DNA sequence: TGTGCCAGCAGCTTAGCCGCCAGGCCATCCTACAATGAGCAGTTCTTC. Amino acids: CASSLAARPSYNEQFF.

The chain links TRBV2 to TRBJ2-3; D call uncertain. Germline loops: CDR1 SNHLY, CDR2 FYNNEI. V was pared by 4 bases and J by 0 bases, with 20 bases between. CDR3 length equals 18 residues. The CDR3 is CASSGAERPTLSTDTQYF. The CDR3 DNA follows: TGTGCCAGCAGTGGGGCGGAGCGCCCGACCCTTAGCACAGATACGCAGTATTTT.

The gene calls are TRBV25-1 and TRBJ1-4; the D gene is possibly TRBD1 (5 bases). V lost 6 bases and J lost 7, with 18 bases in between. CDR3 length: 15 residues. Per the germline V gene, CDR1 is MGHDK and CDR2 is SYGVNS. This CDR3 is CASSPLWGEGEKLFF. In DNA form, the CDR3 reads TGTGCCAGCAGCCCCCTGTGGGGGGAGGGTGAAAAACTGTTTTTT.

V and J are TRBV3-1 and TRBJ2-3; the match to TRBD2 covers 8 bases. The CDR3 loop spans 15 amino acids. Germline lookup yields CDR1 LGHDT and CDR2 YNNKEL (reference sequence). CDR3 in amino acids: CAAGGTRYGTDTQYF. In DNA, the CDR3 is TGTGCTGCCGGGGGGACTAGGTACGGCACAGATACGCAGTATTTT.

The chain is built from TRBV29-1 and TRBJ1-2, with D perhaps TRBD1 (5 bases). The CDR3 has 11 amino acids. The V and J ends lost 6 bases and 6 bases respectively, with 11 bases between them. Germline lookup yields CDR1 SQVTM and CDR2 ANQGSEA. DNA for the CDR3: TGCAGCGTCGGGGGAGGCAATGGCTACACCTTC. Translating it yields CSVGGGNGYTF.

In its sample, this clonotype was seen once. The gene calls are TRBV9 and TRBJ1-2, with 7 positions matching TRBD1. The CDR3 is 13 residues long. Germline trimming cut 0 bases from V and 6 bases from J; bases unmatched to any gene: 2. Germline V gives CDR1 SGDLS, CDR2 YYNGEE. CDR3 in amino acids: CASSVEQGNGYTF. The DNA for the CDR3 is TGTGCCAGCAGCGTAGAACAGGGGAATGGCTACACCTTC.

The J gene is TRBJ2-1, the V gene TRBV12-3 or TRBV12-4, with a tentative D call TRBD2 (6 bases). This CDR3 contains 15 residues. The V gene lost 6 bases and the J gene lost 10 bases, with 22 bases spanning the gap. CDR3 DNA: TGTGCCAGCAGGCCTGCGGGCGGGGCGGCCGGGGAGCAGTTCTTC. It translates to CASRPAGGAAGEQFF.

V gene TRBV7-2 combines with J gene TRBJ1-1, with D unresolved. The V end lost 5 bases, the J end lost 7 bases, and 11 bases lay between the germline ends. The CDR3 totals 12 residues. The germline CDR1 and CDR2 sequences are SGHTA and FQGNSA. The CDR3 nucleotides read TGTGCCAGCAGCCCGACGTCCATTGAAGCTTTCTTT. It translates to CASSPTSIEAFF. The full variable domain, with the rest looked up from reference TRBV7-2 and TRBJ1-1, is GAGVSQSPSNKVTEKGKDVELRCDPISGHTALYWYRQSLGQGLEFLIYFQGNSAPDKSGLPSDRFSAERTGGSVSTLTIQRTQQEDSAVYLCASSPTSIEAFFGQGTRLTVV.

For the CDR3, the DNA is TGTGCCACCAGTGACCGTCCAACAGGGATGGGCAGCACAGATACGCAGTATTTT. Translating it yields CATSDRPTGMGSTDTQYF. The rearrangement uses TRBV24-1 and TRBJ2-3, with D possibly being TRBD1 (6 bases). The CDR3 consists of 18 residues. Looked up from germline, CDR1 is KGHDR and CDR2 is SFDVKD. V lost 4 bases and J 0 bases, leaving 19 bases between the germline ends.

V usage is TRBV4-3 and J usage is TRBJ1-2; D is uncertain. The CDR3 totals 15 residues. In germline, CDR1 is LGHNA, CDR2 YSLEER. The germline V and J ends were trimmed by 1 base and 0 bases, with 9 bases remaining between them. In DNA, the CDR3 is TGCGCCAGCAGCCAAGTACACCGTTCTAACTATGGCTACACCTTC. This encodes CASSQVHRSNYGYTF.

The chain joins TRBV9 to TRBJ2-5; TRBD1 aligns across 9 bases. Germline CDR1 SGDLS, CDR2 YYNGEE. The CDR3 is made up of 15 amino acids. The V segment lost 0 bases and the J segment 5 bases; nucleotides outside the gene matches: 5. CDR3: CASSVGGQGRETQYF. CDR3 DNA: TGTGCCAGCAGCGTAGGAGGACAGGGGAGGGAGACCCAGTACTTC.

This chain uses TRBV25-1 with TRBJ1-2; D remains ambiguous. The CDR3 is 11 amino acids. With 7 bases removed from V and 5 bases from J, the gap between germline ends came to 8 bases. CDR1 is MGHDK and CDR2 is SYGVNS in the germline V gene. CDR3 sequence reads: CASTAGYGYTF. The CDR3 region has the DNA TGTGCCAGCACGGCGGGGTATGGCTACACCTTC.

V and J are TRBV7-2 and TRBJ2-7; D is unclear. Germline values: CDR1 SGHTA, CDR2 FQGNSA. The CDR3 totals 12 residues. Between the trimmed V and J ends, which lost 2 bases and 6 bases, there was a span of 8 bases. CDR3 DNA sequence: TGTGCCAGCAGCTTATTCGGACCCGAGCAGTACTTC. Translating gives CASSLFGPEQYF.

Only one count was recorded for this clonotype. The chain carries TRBV2 and TRBJ2-1; D call uncertain. Germline CDR1 and CDR2: SNHLY and FYNNEI. This CDR3 is built from 13 residues. V was pared by 1 base and J by 2 bases, with 3 bases between. The CDR3 reads CASSEGTYNEQFF. CDR3 in DNA: TGTGCCAGCAGTGAAGGCACCTACAATGAGCAGTTCTTC.

In its sample, this clonotype was seen once. The chain combines TRBV6-2 or TRBV6-3 with TRBJ2-1, with D unclear. The CDR3 is 12 residues long. Germline CDR1 MNHEY, CDR2 SVGEGT. V lost 2 bases and J 7 bases, leaving 6 bases between the germline ends. CDR3 sequence (DNA): TGTGCCAGCAGTTACACCCGAAATGAGCAGTTCTTC. It specifies CASSYTRNEQFF.

Only one count was recorded for this clonotype. The chain links TRBV20-1 to TRBJ2-1, with 9 nucleotides matching TRBD2. The CDR3 sequence is 13 residues long. Germline V lookup: CDR1 DFQATT, CDR2 SNEGSKA (reference sequence). The trim removed 3 bases at V and 7 bases at J, leaving 4 bases unmatched. The CDR3 region has the DNA TGCAGTGCTAGGCTAGCGGGGCCGAATGAGCAGTTCTTC. It is translated as CSARLAGPNEQFF.

The chain joins TRBV20-1 to TRBJ1-5; a weak D match, TRBD1 (5 bases). The V and J ends lost 0 bases and 3 bases respectively, with 9 bases between them. CDR1 is DFQATT, CDR2 SNEGSKA, per germline (reference sequence). This CDR3 contains 14 residues. The CDR3 sequence: CSAREGVDNQPQHF. DNA for the CDR3: TGCAGTGCTAGAGAGGGGGTTGACAATCAGCCCCAGCATTTT.

The chain links TRBV2 to TRBJ2-3; no firm D call. The germline V gene encodes CDR1 SNHLY and CDR2 FYNNEI. The CDR3 is made up of 14 amino acids. V was shortened by 1 base and J by 4 bases, with 9 bases between the two germline ends. The CDR3 spells CASSEGTGPDTQYF. Here the CDR3 DNA reads TGTGCCAGCAGTGAAGGCACCGGCCCAGATACGCAGTATTTT.

This sequence joins TRBV29-1 and TRBJ2-2; D might be TRBD1 (6 bases). V lost 4 bases and J 5 bases, leaving 8 bases between the germline ends. Germline values: CDR1 SQVTM, CDR2 ANQGSEA. The CDR3 consists of 12 residues. The CDR3 DNA reads as TGCAGCGTTGCGGACAGTACCGGGGAGCTGTTTTTT. The encoded protein is CSVADSTGELFF.

This rearrangement joins TRBV2 to TRBJ1-4, with no clear D. The length of the CDR3 is 13 residues. The germline CDR1 and CDR2 sequences are SNHLY and FYNNEI. With 8 bases removed from V and 7 bases from J, the gap between germline ends came to 14 bases. The CDR3 DNA reads as TGTGCCAGCGCTCCGGAGACGGGTGAAAAACTGTTTTTT. As protein: CASAPETGEKLFF.

The V call is TRBV6-2 or TRBV6-3, the J call TRBJ1-2; 7 bases align to TRBD1. Unmatched junction bases numbered 10, after V lost 5 bases and J lost 4 bases. The CDR3 covers 15 residues. Germline V gene sequence: CDR1 MNHEY, CDR2 SVGEGT. CDR3 DNA sequence: TGTGCCAGCAGTCTATCCCCGGGACAGCCCTATGGCTACACCTTC. Amino acids: CASSLSPGQPYGYTF.

This clonotype was seen only once. The chain couples TRBV7-9 to TRBJ2-7; D call uncertain. The CDR3 extends over 12 amino acids. In germline, CDR1 is SEHNR, CDR2 FQNEAQ (reference sequence). V dropped 4 bases and J dropped 12 bases, with 16 bases sitting between them. CDR3 sequence: CASSSLTTAAYF. The CDR3 bases are TGTGCCAGCAGCTCCCTGACGACGGCGGCGTACTTC.

The chain recombines TRBV20-1 with TRBJ2-5; D possibly corresponds to TRBD2 (6 bases). In germline, CDR1 is DFQATT, CDR2 SNEGSKA (reference sequence). The CDR3 length is 14 residues. V lost 3 bases and J lost 4, with 15 bases in between. CDR3: CSARRRASAETQYF. The CDR3 coding sequence is TGCAGTGCTAGGAGGCGGGCTAGCGCAGAGACCCAGTACTTC.